Below, 13 T cell receptor beta chains from the same sample are listed, as sequenced in a study of blood T cell repertoires in COVID-19 (dated by TCRdb to the early 2020s). Libraries were built with the immunoSEQ multiplex PCR assay. TCRdb obtained this table from immuneACCESS and retained in-frame rearrangements with V and J assigned. These tables miss some clones; where compared with another copy, unresolved V genes account for less than half of the shortfall, and the remainder is unexplained. A total of around 200,000 clones appear in this sample, 88% of them only once. The ten largest clones add up to 0.55% to 0.75% of the sample. Sequences were obtained from peripheral blood. All receptors come from a middle-aged man with acute or convalescent COVID-19.

The V gene is TRBV5-1, the J gene TRBJ2-7, with D maybe TRBD1 (6 bases). This CDR3 comprises 14 residues. With 0 bases removed from V and 3 bases from J, the gap between germline ends came to 10 bases. Germline CDR1 and CDR2: SGHRS and YFSETQ. CDR3 protein: CASSLDGQSYEQYF. The CDR3 nucleotides read TGCGCCAGCAGCTTGGATGGACAGAGCTACGAGCAGTACTTC.

The V call is TRBV19, the J call TRBJ2-3; maybe TRBD1 (5 bases). V was clipped by 8 bases and J by 8 bases, with 20 bases between them. The CDR3 sequence is 14 residues long. CDR1 is LNHDA and CDR2 is SQIVND in the germline V gene (reference sequence). Here the CDR3 DNA reads TGTGCCAGTGGGGCAACGGTGGCGCCCGGTACGCAGTATTTT. It is translated as CASGATVAPGTQYF.

This clone was seen many times. This chain connects TRBV27 to TRBJ2-3, with D unresolved. This CDR3 comprises 16 residues. From germline, CDR1 is MNHEY and CDR2 SMNVEV (reference sequence). Deletions cut 6 bases from V and 1 base from J, with 17 bases between. CDR3 region: CASSIISGGGTDTQYF. The CDR3 DNA sequence: TGTGCCAGCAGCATTATCTCTGGCGGAGGCACAGATACGCAGTATTTT.

V usage is TRBV3-1 (or the pseudogene TRBV3-2) and J usage is TRBJ1-2, with 7 nucleotides matching TRBD1. Trimming cost V 0 bases and J 8 bases; bases outside gene matches: 9. The CDR3 is 15 residues long. Per the germline V gene, CDR1 is LGHDT and CDR2 is YNNKEL (reference sequence). CDR3 coding DNA: TGTGCCAGCAGCCAAGACGGGCAGGGGGTTGGCGGCTACACCTTC. Translated, it gives CASSQDGQGVGGYTF.

The J gene is TRBJ2-1, the V gene TRBV2; 12 bases are shared with TRBD2. Germline V gives CDR1 SNHLY, CDR2 FYNNEI. Trimming at V came to 7 bases and at J to 7 bases, leaving 8 bases not matched to a gene. The CDR3 is 15 residues long. CDR3 in DNA: TGTGCCAGCAACTTGGCTAGCGGGGGGGCGAATGAGCAGTTCTTC. It specifies CASNLASGGANEQFF.

In regard to this clone: The same CDR3 arises from other DNA sequences in this sample as well. The V gene is TRBV27, the J gene TRBJ1-6; D call uncertain. Germline CDR1 MNHEY, CDR2 SMNVEV (reference sequence). The V end lost 4 bases, the J end lost 7 bases, and 11 bases lay between the germline ends. The CDR3 has 14 amino acids. CDR3 DNA: TGTGCCAGCAGTTGGAGTGGAGGGAATTCACCCCTCCACTTT. This translates into CASSWSGGNSPLHF.

This clone is a singleton in its sample. The J gene is TRBJ1-1, the V gene TRBV2; TRBD1 aligns across 9 bases. The ends lost 9 bases at V and 5 bases at J; junction bases unmatched: 7. Germline V gives CDR1 SNHLY, CDR2 FYNNEI. This CDR3 spans 13 amino acids. Written as DNA, the CDR3 is TGTGCCAGTCCACAGGGGGCAGGGACTGAAGCTTTCTTT. This translates into CASPQGAGTEAFF.

This chain connects TRBV5-1 to TRBJ1-2; 9 bases agree with TRBD1. The CDR3 covers 16 residues. V shed 5 bases, J shed 6 bases, and the junction held 14 bases outside the gene matches. Germline values: CDR1 SGHRS, CDR2 YFSETQ. CDR3 amino acids: CASSWVPGQGGHGYTF. Here the CDR3 DNA reads TGCGCCAGCAGTTGGGTCCCGGGACAGGGAGGTCATGGCTACACCTTC.

This rearrangement joins TRBV4-3 to TRBJ1-3; no firm D call. The germline V gene has CDR1 LGHNA and CDR2 YSLEER. Trimming removed 5 bases from V and 0 bases from J, with 14 bases in between. The CDR3 has 16 amino acids. This chain's CDR3 is CASSYRLGSSGNTIYF. Written as DNA, the CDR3 is TGCGCCAGCAGCTATAGACTGGGGAGCTCTGGAAACACCATATATTTT.

The chain links TRBV7-2 to TRBJ2-1; 10 nucleotides line up with TRBD1. The CDR3 length is 15 residues. The germline V gene encodes CDR1 SGHTA and CDR2 FQGNSA. The trim removed 4 bases at V and 4 bases at J, leaving 4 bases unmatched. The CDR3 region has the DNA TGTGCCAGCAGCTACGACAGGGGGCCGTACAATGAGCAGTTCTTC. This codes for CASSYDRGPYNEQFF.

Here the CDR3 DNA reads TGCGCCAGCAGCCAAGACCGTATCACTGAAGCTTTCTTT. Translation: CASSQDRITEAFF. V usage is TRBV4-1 and J usage is TRBJ1-1; D gene ambiguous. The germline gives CDR1 MGHRA, CDR2 YSYEKL. V lost 0 bases and J lost 4, with 6 bases in between. The CDR3 runs to 13 residues.

This chain links TRBV18 with TRBJ2-5; 8 bases are shared with TRBD2. Per germline, CDR1 KGHSH and CDR2 LQKENI. There are 15 residues in the CDR3. V lost 3 bases and J lost 5; bases outside the gene matches: 8. DNA of the CDR3: TGTGCCAGCTCACCCAGCGGGGGTAATAGGGAGACCCAGTACTTC. Translation: CASSPSGGNRETQYF.

The chain employs TRBV27 and TRBJ2-5, with D unclear. V lost 2 bases to trimming and J lost 2 bases, with 15 bases between them. CDR3 length: 16 residues. Germline lookup yields CDR1 MNHEY and CDR2 SMNVEV (reference sequence). The DNA of the CDR3 is TGTGCCAGCAGTTTAGGCCAACCCACAGAACAAGAGACCCAGTACTTC. Encoded protein: CASSLGQPTEQETQYF.